This note documents a single TCR beta chain sequence. Its target is not known. Sequencing used immunoSEQ multiplex PCR; TCRdb keeps in-frame clones, though not all of them. This sample yields 70,000 to 95,000 clones, of which about 92% are seen a single time; 4.2% belongs to the top ten. Trimming took 6 bases from V and 5 from J, leaving 11 bases between them. In germline, CDR1 is MNHEY, CDR2 SVGAGI. The CDR3 spans 13 residues. This sample stems from a study of T cell responses to AZD1222 COVID-19 vaccine. Study results and limitations: Unmutated regions of variants are reportedly targeted by nearly half of spike-specific TCRs. A rise in Spike-specific TCR breadth and depth followed two AZD1222 doses. Dominant CD4 TCR responses targeted spike regions 160-218 and 743-854. The sample set comprised mostly white British donors with more females, and clonal diversity was possibly underestimated.

The chain couples TRBV6-5 to TRBJ1-5; weak D call: TRBD1 (5 bases). Sequences were derived from peripheral blood, sampled on day 0 of AZD1222 vaccination. The receptor was derived from an adult in good health. The CDR3 DNA is TGTGCCAGCAGAGGAGGGGCGGATCAGCCCCAGCATTTT. Amino acids: CASRGGADQPQHF.